This T cell receptor beta chain was documented in a study of tumor T cells in aggressive B-cell lymphoma. Profiled with immunoSEQ multiplex PCR; TCRdb holds only in-frame clones, not every one. The sample holds 7,000 to 9,500 clones, about 88% seen once. The CDR3 extends over 17 amino acids. Trimming cost V 1 base and J 7 bases; bases outside gene matches: 15. Germline V gene data show CDR1 as SGHDT and CDR2 as YYEEEE. What was sequenced was tumor tissue. The clonotype was recovered from an adult with diffuse large B cell lymphoma. This chain joins TRBV5-6 and TRBJ2-7; TRBD1 matches 9 bases. CDR3 loop: CASSLFTPGTGTREQYF. The CDR3 bases are TGTGCCAGCAGCTTGTTTACTCCCGGGACAGGGACGCGGGAGCAGTACTTC.